Listed below are T cell receptor beta chains from one sample, sequenced in a study of shared clonotypes between healthy human individuals. Using immunoSEQ multiplex PCR, the repertoire was profiled, and TCRdb retains in-frame clones only, with some absent. The sample has over 1.5 million clones; 95% to 99% are singletons. Sample: naive CD4+ T cells sorted from blood. All receptors derive from a man in his thirties or forties in good health. CDR3s include the opening cysteine and the closing phenylalanine or tryptophan. Each record gives: clone size, V gene, J gene, D gene, CDR3 protein, CDR3 DNA. The D gene is left open where the match is weak. Clone size, where shown, is once, few, many, or a class for clones that have expanded.

size: NA; V: TRBV27; J: TRBJ2-7; D: NA; CDR3: CASSLSRSSYEQYF; DNA: TGTGCCAGCAGTTTATCGAGGAGCTCCTACGAGCAGTACTTC
size: NA; V: TRBV9; J: TRBJ1-2; D: NA; CDR3: CASTGGSGGVYGYTF; DNA: TGTGCCAGCACCGGGGGGTCAGGAGGGGTCTATGGCTACACCTTC
size: NA; V: TRBV23-1; J: TRBJ2-7; D: NA; CDR3: CASSLWSVYEQYF; DNA: TGCGCCAGCAGTTTATGGAGCGTCTACGAGCAGTACTTC
size: once; V: TRBV19; J: TRBJ2-1; D: NA; CDR3: CASGKLGKNSYNEQFF; DNA: TGTGCCAGTGGAAAATTGGGGAAAAATTCCTACAATGAGCAGTTCTTC
size: NA; V: TRBV28; J: TRBJ2-7; D: TRBD2; CDR3: CASSQRGLSEQYF; DNA: TGTGCCAGCAGCCAGCGGGGGCTCTCCGAGCAGTACTTC
size: NA; V: TRBV4-3; J: TRBJ1-4; D: NA; CDR3: CASSQGRHRSPNEKLFF; DNA: TGCGCCAGCAGCCAAGGCCGACACAGGAGCCCTAATGAAAAACTGTTTTTT
size: NA; V: TRBV19; J: TRBJ2-3; D: NA; CDR3: CASSDGFPDTQYF; DNA: TGTGCCAGTAGTGATGGCTTTCCAGATACGCAGTATTTT
size: NA; V: TRBV5-1; J: TRBJ1-1; D: NA; CDR3: CASSLRAGRLMNTEAFF; DNA: TGCGCCAGCAGCTTGCGGGCAGGGAGGCTCATGAACACTGAAGCTTTCTTT
size: NA; V: TRBV4-1; J: TRBJ1-4; D: NA; CDR3: CASSLDSSNEKLFF; DNA: TGCGCCAGCAGCCTGGACAGCTCTAATGAAAAACTGTTTTTT
size: NA; V: TRBV5-1; J: TRBJ1-1; D: NA; CDR3: CASSLVIRSQTEAFF; DNA: TGCGCCAGCAGCTTGGTGATCCGGTCTCAGACTGAAGCTTTCTTT
size: NA; V: TRBV5-1; J: TRBJ1-3; D: TRBD1; CDR3: CASSPDRGDSGNTIYF; DNA: TGCGCCAGCAGTCCGGACAGGGGCGACTCTGGAAACACCATATATTTT
size: NA; V: TRBV27; J: TRBJ2-2; D: TRBD1; CDR3: CASSADRVYTGELFF; DNA: TGTGCCAGCAGTGCAGACAGGGTGTACACCGGGGAGCTGTTTTTT
size: NA; V: TRBV6-6; J: TRBJ1-5; D: NA; CDR3: CASSSVDVGGNQPQHF; DNA: TGTGCCAGCAGTTCCGTAGACGTCGGGGGCAATCAGCCCCAGCATTTT
size: NA; V: TRBV28; J: TRBJ2-7; D: TRBD1; CDR3: CASRTGGYEQYF; DNA: TGTGCCAGCAGGACAGGGGGCTACGAGCAGTACTTC
size: NA; V: TRBV5-4; J: TRBJ1-2; D: NA; CDR3: CASSPDRGYGYTF; DNA: TGTGCCAGCAGCCCGGATAGGGGCTATGGCTACACCTTC
size: NA; V: TRBV7-9; J: TRBJ2-3; D: NA; CDR3: CASSYAGSRRGADTQYF; DNA: TGTGCCAGCAGTTATGCGGGCTCCCGGAGAGGTGCAGATACGCAGTATTTT
size: NA; V: TRBV2; J: TRBJ2-7; D: NA; CDR3: CASSGDTTYEQYF; DNA: TGTGCCAGCAGTGGGGACACCACCTACGAGCAGTACTTC
size: NA; V: TRBV7-6; J: TRBJ2-3; D: NA; CDR3: CASSLGLGNTDTQYF; DNA: TGTGCCAGCAGCTTAGGGTTGGGAAACACAGATACGCAGTATTTT
size: NA; V: TRBV30; J: TRBJ1-1; D: NA; CDR3: CAWSPPQALNTEAFF; DNA: TGTGCCTGGAGTCCCCCCCAGGCTTTGAACACTGAAGCTTTCTTT
size: NA; V: TRBV6-1; J: TRBJ2-7; D: NA; CDR3: CASSEKWREGGYEQYF; DNA: TGTGCCAGCAGTGAAAAGTGGAGGGAAGGGGGGTACGAGCAGTACTTC